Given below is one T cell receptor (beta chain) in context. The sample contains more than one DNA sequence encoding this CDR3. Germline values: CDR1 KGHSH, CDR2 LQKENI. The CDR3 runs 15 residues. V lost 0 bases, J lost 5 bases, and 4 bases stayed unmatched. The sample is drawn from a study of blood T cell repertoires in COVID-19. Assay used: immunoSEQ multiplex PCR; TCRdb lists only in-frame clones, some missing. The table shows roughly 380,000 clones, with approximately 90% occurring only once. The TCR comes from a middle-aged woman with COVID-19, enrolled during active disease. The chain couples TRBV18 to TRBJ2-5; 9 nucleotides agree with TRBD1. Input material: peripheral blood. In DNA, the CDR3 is TGTGCCAGCTCACCACCGGGACAGGGAGGGGAGACCCAGTACTTC. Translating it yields CASSPPGQGGETQYF.